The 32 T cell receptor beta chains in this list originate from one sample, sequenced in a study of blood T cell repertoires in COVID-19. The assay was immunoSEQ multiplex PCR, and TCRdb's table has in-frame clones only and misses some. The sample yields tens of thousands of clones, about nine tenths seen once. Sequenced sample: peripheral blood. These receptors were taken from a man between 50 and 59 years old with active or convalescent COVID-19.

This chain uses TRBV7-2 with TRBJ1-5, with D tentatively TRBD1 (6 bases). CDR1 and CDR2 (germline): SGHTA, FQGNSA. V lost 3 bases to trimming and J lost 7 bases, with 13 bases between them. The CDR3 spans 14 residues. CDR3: CASSFSRGDQPQHF. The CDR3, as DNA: TGTGCCAGCAGCTTTAGCAGGGGTGACCAGCCCCAGCATTTT.

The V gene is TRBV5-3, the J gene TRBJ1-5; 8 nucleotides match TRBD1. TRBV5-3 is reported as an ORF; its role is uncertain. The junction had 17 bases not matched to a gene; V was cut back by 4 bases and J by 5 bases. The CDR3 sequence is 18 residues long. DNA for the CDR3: TGTGCCAGAAGCACAGGACAGGGAAGACTGGTGGGGGATCAGCCCCAGCATTTT. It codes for CARSTGQGRLVGDQPQHF.

The CDR3 nucleotides are TGCGCCAGCAGCTTGGCCGGGACACCCTACGAGCAGTACTTC. Translating it yields CASSLAGTPYEQYF. V gene TRBV5-1 combines with J gene TRBJ2-7; D is perhaps TRBD1 (6 bases). The length of the CDR3 is 14 residues. Germline CDR1 SGHRS, CDR2 YFSETQ. V lost 0 bases and J 2 bases, leaving 9 bases between the germline ends.

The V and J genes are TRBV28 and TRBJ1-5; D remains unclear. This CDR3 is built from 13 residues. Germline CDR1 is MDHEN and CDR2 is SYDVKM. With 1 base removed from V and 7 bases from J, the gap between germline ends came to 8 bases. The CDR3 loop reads CASSLYQRQPQHF. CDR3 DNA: TGTGCCAGCAGTTTATATCAGCGACAGCCCCAGCATTTT.

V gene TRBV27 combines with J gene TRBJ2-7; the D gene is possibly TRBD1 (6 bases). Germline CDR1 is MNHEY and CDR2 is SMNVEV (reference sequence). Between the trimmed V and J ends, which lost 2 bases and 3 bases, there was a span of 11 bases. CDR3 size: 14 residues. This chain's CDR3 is CASSLREGDYEQYF. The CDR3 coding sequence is TGTGCCAGCAGTTTAAGAGAGGGGGACTACGAGCAGTACTTC.

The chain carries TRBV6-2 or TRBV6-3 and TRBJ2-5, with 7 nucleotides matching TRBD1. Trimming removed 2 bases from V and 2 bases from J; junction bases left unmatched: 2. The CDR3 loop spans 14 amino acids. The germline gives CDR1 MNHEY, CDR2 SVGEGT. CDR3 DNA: TGTGCCAGCAGTTACGGGACAGATCAAGAGACCCAGTACTTC. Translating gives CASSYGTDQETQYF.

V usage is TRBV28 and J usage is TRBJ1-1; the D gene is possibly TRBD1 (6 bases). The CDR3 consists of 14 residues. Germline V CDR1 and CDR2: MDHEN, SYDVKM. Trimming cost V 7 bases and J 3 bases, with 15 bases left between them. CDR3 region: CASNTGTMDTEAFF. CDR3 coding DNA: TGTGCCAGCAATACCGGGACAATGGACACTGAAGCTTTCTTT.

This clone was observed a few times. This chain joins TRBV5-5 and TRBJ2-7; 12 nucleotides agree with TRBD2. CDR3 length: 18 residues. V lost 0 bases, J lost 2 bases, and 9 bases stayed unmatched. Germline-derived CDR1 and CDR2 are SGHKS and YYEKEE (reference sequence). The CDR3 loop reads CASSLVPGTSGRTYEQYF. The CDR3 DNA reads TGTGCCAGCAGCTTGGTGCCCGGAACTAGCGGGAGGACCTACGAGCAGTACTTC.

The CDR3 sequence is CASSLGGQGGTEAFF. The CDR3 bases are TGTGCCAGCAGCTTGGGGGGACAGGGGGGCACTGAAGCTTTCTTT. The genes are TRBV5-4 and TRBJ1-1; TRBD1 matches at 11 bases. The junction had 2 bases not matched to a gene; V was cut back by 0 bases and J by 4 bases. The length of the CDR3 is 15 residues. Germline V gene lookup returns CDR1 SGHNT and CDR2 YYREEE (reference sequence).

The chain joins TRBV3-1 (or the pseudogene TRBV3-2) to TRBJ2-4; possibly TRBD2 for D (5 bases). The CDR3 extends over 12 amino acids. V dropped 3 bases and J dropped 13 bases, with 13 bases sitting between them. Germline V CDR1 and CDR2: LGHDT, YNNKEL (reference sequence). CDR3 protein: CASSHRTGVQYF. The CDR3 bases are TGTGCCAGCAGCCACCGGACTGGCGTCCAGTACTTC.

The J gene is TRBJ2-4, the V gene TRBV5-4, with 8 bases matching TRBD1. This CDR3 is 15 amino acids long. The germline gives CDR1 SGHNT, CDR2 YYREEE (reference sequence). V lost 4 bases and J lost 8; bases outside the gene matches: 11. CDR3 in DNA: TGTGCCAGCAGCAAATACCAGGGGGCTACGGACATTCAGTACTTC. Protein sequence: CASSKYQGATDIQYF.

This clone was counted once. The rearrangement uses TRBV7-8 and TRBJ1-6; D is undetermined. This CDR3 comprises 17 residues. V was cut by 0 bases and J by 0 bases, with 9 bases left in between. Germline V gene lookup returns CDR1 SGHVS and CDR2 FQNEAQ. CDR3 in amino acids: CASSLASGSSYNSPLHF. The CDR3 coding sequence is TGTGCCAGCAGCTTAGCCTCGGGGAGCTCCTATAATTCACCCCTCCACTTT.

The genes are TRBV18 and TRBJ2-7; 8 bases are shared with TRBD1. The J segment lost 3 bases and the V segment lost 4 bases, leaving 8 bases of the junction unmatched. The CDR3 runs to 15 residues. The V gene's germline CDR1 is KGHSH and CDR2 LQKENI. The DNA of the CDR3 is TGTGCCAGCTCACGAACAGGGGGACAAAGCTACGAGCAGTACTTC. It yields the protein CASSRTGGQSYEQYF.

The CDR3 nucleotides are TGTGCCAGCAGCCGTCATCACAGGGAGGAGACCCAGTACTTC. This codes for CASSRHHREETQYF. The V call is TRBV6-5, the J call TRBJ2-5, with a tentative D call TRBD1 (6 bases). The V gene lost 6 bases and the J gene lost 5 bases, with 16 bases spanning the gap. Per germline, CDR1 MNHEY and CDR2 SVGAGI. This CDR3 contains 14 residues.

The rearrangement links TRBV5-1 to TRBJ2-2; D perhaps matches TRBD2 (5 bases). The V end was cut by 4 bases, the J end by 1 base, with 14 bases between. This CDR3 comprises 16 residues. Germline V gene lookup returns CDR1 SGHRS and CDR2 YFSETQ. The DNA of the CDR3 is TGCGCCAGCAGCGGAAGCACTAGTGGGAACACCGGGGAGCTGTTTTTT. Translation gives CASSGSTSGNTGELFF. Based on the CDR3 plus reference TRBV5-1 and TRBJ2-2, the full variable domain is KAGVTQTPRYLIKTRGQQVTLSCSPISGHRSVSWYQQTPGQGLQFLFEYFSETQRNKGNFPGRFSGRQFSNSRSEMNVSTLELGDSALYLCASSGSTSGNTGELFFGEGSRLTVL.

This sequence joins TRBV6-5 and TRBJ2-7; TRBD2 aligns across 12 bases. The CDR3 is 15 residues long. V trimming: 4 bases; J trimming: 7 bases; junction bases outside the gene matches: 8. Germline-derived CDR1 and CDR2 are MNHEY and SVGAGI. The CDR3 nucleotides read TGTGCCAGCAGTTTCCTAGCGGGAGGGCGGCGGGAGCAGTACTTC. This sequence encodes CASSFLAGGRREQYF.

This CDR3 reads CASSPLAGRGTDTQYF. The CDR3 nucleotides are TGTGCCAGCAGCCCTTTAGCGGGAAGGGGCACAGATACGCAGTATTTT. V usage is TRBV14 and J usage is TRBJ2-3; 8 nucleotides match TRBD2. V lost 4 bases and J lost 1; bases outside the gene matches: 7. This CDR3 spans 16 amino acids. Germline CDR1 reads SGHDN; CDR2 reads FVKESK.

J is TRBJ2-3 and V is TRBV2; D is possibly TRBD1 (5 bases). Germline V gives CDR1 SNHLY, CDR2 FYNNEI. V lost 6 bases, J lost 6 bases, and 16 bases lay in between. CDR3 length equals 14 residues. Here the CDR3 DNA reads TGTGCCAGCAGCGTGCAGGGAAGGCAGGATACGCAGTATTTT. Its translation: CASSVQGRQDTQYF. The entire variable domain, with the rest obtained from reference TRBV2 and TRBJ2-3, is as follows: EPEVTQTPSHQVTQMGQEVILRCVPISNHLYFYWYRQILGQKVEFLVSFYNNEISEKSEIFDDQFSVERPDGSNFTLKIRSTKLEDSAMYFCASSVQGRQDTQYFGPGTRLTVL.

CDR3 sequence: CSDKDSNYGYTF. As DNA, the CDR3 is TGCAGCGATAAGGACAGTAACTATGGCTACACCTTC. The V and J genes are TRBV29-1 and TRBJ1-2, with D perhaps matching TRBD1 (6 bases). CDR1 is SQVTM and CDR2 is ANQGSEA in the germline V gene. V lost 7 bases and J lost 1, with 10 bases in between. The CDR3 loop spans 12 amino acids.

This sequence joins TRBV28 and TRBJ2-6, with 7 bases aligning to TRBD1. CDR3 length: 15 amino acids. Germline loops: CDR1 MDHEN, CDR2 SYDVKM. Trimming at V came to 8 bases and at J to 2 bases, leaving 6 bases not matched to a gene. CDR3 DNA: TGTGCCAGCTCACCTACAGGGGCTGGGGCCAACGTCCTGACTTTC. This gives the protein CASSPTGAGANVLTF.

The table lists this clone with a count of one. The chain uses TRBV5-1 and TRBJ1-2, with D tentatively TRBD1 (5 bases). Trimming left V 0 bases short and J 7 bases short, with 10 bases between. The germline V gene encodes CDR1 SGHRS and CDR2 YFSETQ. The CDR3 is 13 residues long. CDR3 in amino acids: CASSLVFQGGYTF. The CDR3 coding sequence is TGCGCCAGCAGCTTGGTATTCCAGGGTGGCTACACCTTC.

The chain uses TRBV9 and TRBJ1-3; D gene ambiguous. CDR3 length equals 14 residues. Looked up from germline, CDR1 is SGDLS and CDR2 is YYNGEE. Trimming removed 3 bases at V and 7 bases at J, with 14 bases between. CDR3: CASSAGPSKNTIYF. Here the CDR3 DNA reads TGTGCCAGCAGCGCAGGCCCCTCGAAGAACACCATATATTTT.

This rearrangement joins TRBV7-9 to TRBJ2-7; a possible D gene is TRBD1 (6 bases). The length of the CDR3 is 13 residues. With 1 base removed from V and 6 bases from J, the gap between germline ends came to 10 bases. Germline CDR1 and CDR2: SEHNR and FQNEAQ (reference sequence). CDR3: CASSLVEGGEQYF. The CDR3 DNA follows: TGTGCCAGCAGCTTAGTAGAAGGGGGCGAGCAGTACTTC.

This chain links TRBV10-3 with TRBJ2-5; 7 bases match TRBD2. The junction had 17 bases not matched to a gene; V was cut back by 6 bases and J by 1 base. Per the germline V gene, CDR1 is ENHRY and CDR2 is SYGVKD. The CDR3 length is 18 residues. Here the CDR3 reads CAISPYKGGGGGQETQYF. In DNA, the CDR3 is TGTGCCATCAGCCCCTACAAAGGCGGGGGTGGGGGCCAAGAGACCCAGTACTTC.

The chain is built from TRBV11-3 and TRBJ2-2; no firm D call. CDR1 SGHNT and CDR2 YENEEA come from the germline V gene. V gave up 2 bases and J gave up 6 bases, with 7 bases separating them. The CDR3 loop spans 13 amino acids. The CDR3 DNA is TGTGCCAGCAGCTTATTTGGAGCCGGGGAGCTGTTTTTT. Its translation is CASSLFGAGELFF.

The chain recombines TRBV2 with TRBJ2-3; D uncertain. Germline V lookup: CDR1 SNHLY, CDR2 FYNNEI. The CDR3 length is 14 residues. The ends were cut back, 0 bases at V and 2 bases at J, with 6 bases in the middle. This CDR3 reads CASSEAWLTDTQYF. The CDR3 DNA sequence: TGTGCCAGCAGTGAAGCTTGGCTCACAGATACGCAGTATTTT.

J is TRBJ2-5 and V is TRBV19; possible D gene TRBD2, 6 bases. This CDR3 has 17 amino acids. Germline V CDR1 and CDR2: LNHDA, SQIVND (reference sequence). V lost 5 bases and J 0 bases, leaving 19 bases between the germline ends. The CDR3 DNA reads TGTGCCAGTAGTCCCCTGGGTGCCGGGGAGGACCAAGAGACCCAGTACTTC. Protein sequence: CASSPLGAGEDQETQYF.

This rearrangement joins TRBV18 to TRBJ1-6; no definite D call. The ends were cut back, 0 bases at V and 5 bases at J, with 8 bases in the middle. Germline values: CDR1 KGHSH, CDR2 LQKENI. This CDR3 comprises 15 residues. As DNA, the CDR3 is TGTGCCAGCTCACCACCTTCCAGGAATAATTCACCCCTCCACTTT. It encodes CASSPPSRNNSPLHF.

CDR3: CASKRTGSHTDTQYF. CDR3 nucleotides: TGTGCCAGTAAACGGACAGGGTCCCACACAGATACGCAGTATTTT. This chain connects TRBV19 to TRBJ2-3; TRBD1 matches at 8 bases. Per germline, CDR1 LNHDA and CDR2 SQIVND (reference sequence). CDR3 length: 15 amino acids. With 7 bases clipped from V and 2 bases from J, the junction kept 8 bases outside the gene matches.

The CDR3 bases are TGTGCCAGCAGCTTAGATCCAGGGACAGGGGTCGATGAGCAGTTCTTC. Residues: CASSLDPGTGVDEQFF. The chain employs TRBV11-2 and TRBJ2-1, with 10 bases aligning to TRBD1. The CDR3 has 16 residues. Germline CDR1 is SGHAT and CDR2 is FQNNGV. With V trimmed by 0 bases and J by 8 bases, 7 bases remained unmatched.

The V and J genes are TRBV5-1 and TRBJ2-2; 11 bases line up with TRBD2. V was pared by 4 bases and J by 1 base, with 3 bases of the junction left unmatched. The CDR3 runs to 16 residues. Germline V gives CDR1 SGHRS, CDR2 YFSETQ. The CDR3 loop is CASSRTSGRNTGELFF. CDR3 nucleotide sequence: TGCGCCAGCAGCCGCACTAGCGGGAGGAACACCGGGGAGCTGTTTTTT.

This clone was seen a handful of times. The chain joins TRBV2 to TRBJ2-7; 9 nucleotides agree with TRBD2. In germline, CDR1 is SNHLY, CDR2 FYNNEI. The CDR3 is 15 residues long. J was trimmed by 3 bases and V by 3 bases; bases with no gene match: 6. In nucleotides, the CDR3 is TGTGCCAGCAGTGACTGGGGCGGGAGGGGCTACGAGCAGTACTTC. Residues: CASSDWGGRGYEQYF.